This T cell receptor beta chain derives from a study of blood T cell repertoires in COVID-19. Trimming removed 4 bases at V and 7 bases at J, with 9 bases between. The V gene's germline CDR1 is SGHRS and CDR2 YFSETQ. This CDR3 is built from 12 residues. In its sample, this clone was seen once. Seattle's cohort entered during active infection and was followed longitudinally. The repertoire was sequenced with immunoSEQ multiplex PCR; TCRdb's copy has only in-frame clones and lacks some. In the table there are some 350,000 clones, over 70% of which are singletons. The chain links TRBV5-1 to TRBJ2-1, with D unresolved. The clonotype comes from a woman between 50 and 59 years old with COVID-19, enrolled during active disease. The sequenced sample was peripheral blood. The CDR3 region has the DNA TGCGCCAGCAGCCCCGTCCGGAATGAGCAGTTCTTC. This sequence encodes CASSPVRNEQFF.